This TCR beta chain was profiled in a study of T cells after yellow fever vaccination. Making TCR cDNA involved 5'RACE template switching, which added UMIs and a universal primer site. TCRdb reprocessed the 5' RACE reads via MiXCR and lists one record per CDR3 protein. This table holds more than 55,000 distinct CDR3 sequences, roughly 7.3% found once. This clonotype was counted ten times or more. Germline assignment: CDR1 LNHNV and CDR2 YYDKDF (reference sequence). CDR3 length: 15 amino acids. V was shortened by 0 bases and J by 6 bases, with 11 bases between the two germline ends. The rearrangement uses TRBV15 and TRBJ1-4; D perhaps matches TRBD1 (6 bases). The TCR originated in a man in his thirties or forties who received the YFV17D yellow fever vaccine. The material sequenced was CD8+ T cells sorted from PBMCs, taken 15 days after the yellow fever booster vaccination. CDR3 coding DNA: TGTGCCACCAGCAGAGAGGGGGCGCAGGATGAAAAACTGTTTTTT. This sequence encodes CATSREGAQDEKLFF. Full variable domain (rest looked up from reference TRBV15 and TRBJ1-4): DAMVIQNPRYQVTQFGKPVTLSCSQTLNHNVMYWYQQKSSQAPKLLFHYYDKDFNNEADTPDNFQSRRPNTSFCFLDIRSPGLGDTAMYLCATSREGAQDEKLFFGSGTQLSVL.